This T cell receptor (beta chain) came from a study of cytomegalovirus exposure and HLA in healthy donors (TCRdb year 2017). For context, the study as a whole: An earlier analysis of 550 to 700 of the donors reported more than 250 Gb of sequence data and some 100 million unique TCR beta sequences from 150 million to 200 million T cells. To study patterns of TCR occurrence, a later analysis re-analyzed previously published TCR beta repertoires from several hundred donors and added high-resolution HLA genotyping. The number of donors typed differed by locus, with about 629-630 for A, B, C, DRB1 and DQB1, 522 for DQA1, over 600 for DPA1, and roughly 450 for DPB1. Rather than drawing on any new phenotypic data, the later analysis identified candidate immune exposures from TCR beta sequences and the way those sequences occurred across donors. The study used immunosequencing to profile the T cell repertoires of 670 or so subjects and linked those repertoires to cytomegalovirus serostatus. Across roughly 420 genotyped donors of the cohort, an average of roughly 230,000 unique TCR beta nucleotide sequences per donor were sequenced, and around 19% of those sequences were non-productive. Roughly 5 DR-DQ haplotypes were handled as single units for association and clustering because linkage in the cohort was strong. To decide whether each TCR beta V gene segment behaved as functional or pseudogenic, an earlier analysis of several hundred of the donors relied on high-throughput TCR beta sequencing. HLA typing included class I and class II loci at four-digit resolution. High-throughput TCR immunosequencing, statistical association of individual TCRs with disease status, and machine learning were combined to predict cytomegalovirus infection status. The genetic ancestry cluster associated with self-reported Caucasian donors included about 84% of the approximately 410 genotyped donors. The aim of the study was to test whether cataloging public T cell receptors could identify signatures of past pathogen exposure. Genome-wide SNP genotypes for about three fifths of the roughly 670 donors were used in a later genetic analysis, which treated that subset as a discovery cohort. Along with the roughly 610-subject first cohort, a separate validation cohort of about 110 different subjects was used. All discovery cohort repertoires had been generated on a single sequencing platform. Donor age, sex, ethnicity and CMV serostatus were collected together with the repertoire data. Approximately 300 gigabases of sequencing data and approximately 91 million unique TCR sequences made up an early release that covered some 640 HLA-typed donors.

In total, 666 healthy bone marrow donors made up the cohort. At the time of sampling, every cohort member was nominally healthy, though immune exposures that went unrecorded were likely present. The donor tested CMV seronegative and was one of the 352 seronegative cohort members. Each donor provided a peripheral blood sample, and peripheral blood mononuclear cells were used for TCR beta sequencing. Genomic DNA was extracted from the blood cell samples with the Qiagen DNeasy Blood Extraction Kit. Notes on this clone: Its cognate antigen has yet to be identified. It has no much larger one-base neighbor in the sample; base qualities were not kept.

Libraries were built with the immunoSEQ multiplex PCR assay. For the multiplex PCR, a mixture combining 60 forward primers for TCR Vbeta segments and 13 reverse primers for TCR Jbeta segments was used. Amplification of the CDR3 region of rearranged TCR beta genes was performed with a multiplex PCR assay on genomic DNA. The amplified TCR beta libraries were sequenced on the Illumina HiSeq System as 87-base-pair reads. The authors' analysis ran thus. A later analysis tallied roughly 78 million unique TCR beta chains across the roughly 610 repertoires, and some 10 million of those chains were shared by two or more donors. Raw reads were error-corrected and collapsed into unique sequences by a nearest-neighbor algorithm in which closely related sequences were merged to remove PCR and sequencing errors. CDR3 sequences were aligned to IMGT reference sequences to assign V, D and J gene segments. For a sequence to be retained, a match of at least six nucleotides to both a V gene segment and a J gene segment was required. A rearrangement counted as productive if the CDR3 had no stop codons and remained in frame with V and J, and every other rearrangement counted as non-productive. Following IMGT convention, CDR3 was defined as the stretch from the second conserved V-encoded cysteine to the conserved J-encoded phenylalanine. In an earlier analysis of around 570 of the donors, sequences lacking an unambiguous match to a single V gene segment were excluded. An earlier analysis of some 610 of the donors called V segments functional above 56.7% productive rearrangements and segregating when the between-donor standard deviation exceeded 5%. A statistical classification framework was built for diagnosing cytomegalovirus status from the catalog of TCR beta chain sequences. A later analysis assigned V and J genes by comparing TCR nucleotide sequences with IMGT/GENE-DB human TR gene sequences. In a later analysis, CDR3 sequences and most-parsimonious VDJ recombination scenarios were assigned using the TCRdist pipeline. In a later analysis, every TCR beta chain was defined by the combination of its CDR3 amino acid sequence and its V-gene family, and reads without a unique V-gene family were dropped. As a way to deal with suspected cross-contamination and a sequencing artifact, a later analysis dropped 640 or so nucleotide sequences that were highly shared and had low generation probability. A later analysis calculated a clonal expansion index for each public chain from normalized within-repertoire ranks of inferred template counts. In a later analysis, generation probabilities were computed using a VDJ recombination model fitted to out-of-frame rearrangements, and the results were checked against IGoR. In a later analysis, hypergeometric tests were used to score TCR-TCR, TCR-HLA and TCR-CMV co-occurrence, with a repertoire-size bias correction applied to TCR pairs. A later analysis estimated false discovery rates by permuting HLA or CMV assignments 20 times. In a later analysis, co-occurring TCRs were grouped using DBSCAN, and TCRdist sequence similarity was added for clustering within HLA-allele-positive subsets. Co-occurrence clustering excluded repertoires with fewer than 30,000 or more than 120,000 public chains, plus five with anomalous nucleotide sharing. TCRdb holds this immuneACCESS table with in-frame rearrangements only. Some clones are missing; in checked studies, unresolved V genes explain under half, and the rest has no known cause. The V and J calls and clone size were taken over from that table, and D and trimming were inferred from the DNA. A total of some 110,000 clones appear in this sample, over 60% of them only once. The ten largest clones capture approximately 1.4% of the sample.

Reading the germline V gene gives CDR1 ENHRY and CDR2 SYGVKD. Its CDR3 holds 13 amino acids, cysteine through phenylalanine. The retained sequence is limited to the CDR3, 39 bases, with the frame set at the first base. V is reduced by 7 bases and J by 1 base, leaving a spacing of 10 bases between them. What the study reported, not specific to this receptor: In a later analysis, the rate of TCR association differed among HLA loci, with DRB1 alleles having the most associated TCRs and HLA-C alleles having the fewest. The study listed 164 TCR beta chains as associated with cytomegalovirus. In a later analysis, HLA-associated TCR beta chains were found to be more clonally expanded and to have lower generation probabilities than equally common non-associated chains. Cytomegalovirus status was reported to be diagnosed by the classifier with high specificity and sensitivity in both the original and validation cohorts. Linkage disequilibrium might explain the correlated functional status among segregating V segments, but an unknown experimental factor could not be excluded. Most TCR sequences were seen in very few donors, while some public TCRs were found in many individuals. CMV serostatus was the only immune exposure information available for the cohort. According to a later analysis, most CMV-associated TCR beta chains appeared to be HLA-restricted, and the HLA associations seemed to be driven largely by CMV exposure. Because counts were too low, about 15 rarely observed V segments, including chromosome 9 orphons, were left out of the earlier analysis of some 640 of the donors. In an earlier analysis of approximately 590 of the donors, most TCR beta V segments were observed in productive rearrangements about 90% or about 30% of the time, broadly matching IMGT annotations. An association between a missense DCLRE1C variant and V-gene and J-gene trimming of TCR beta chains was found in a later genetic analysis and replicated in an independent cohort. Presence/absence analyses assumed roughly uniform sequencing depth across donors, an assumption that may not hold. It was suggested by the authors that the approach could potentially be generalized to other disease states and immunological phenotypes. A later genetic analysis reported fewer N-insertions in productive TCRs among donors in an Asian-associated ancestry cluster than the roughly 700-donor mean. A group of highly shared sequence variants was considered likely to be a technical artifact of the sequencing pipeline. Because some donors lacked HLA typing at each locus, the association tests relied only on the typed subset. At a false discovery rate of 0.05, a later analysis linked 16,951 TCR beta sequences to specific HLA alleles. In this cohort, only TCR beta chains were sequenced, and detectable features were limited by the absence of alpha or paired-chain data. Because the 87-base-pair reads could not distinguish some IMGT-functional V segments, including TRBV6-2 and TRBV6-3, those segments were excluded. Assigning TCR associations to individual alleles was difficult when HLA alleles, especially DR and DQ, strongly co-occurred. A further reported finding was that TCR beta sequences accurately predicted the HLA-A and HLA-B alleles for most subjects in the first cohort. In vitro tests confirmed that a few of the cytomegalovirus-associated TCR beta chains recognize cytomegalovirus antigens. A later analysis reported that several top co-occurrence clusters appeared linked to parvovirus B19, influenza, CMV and Epstein-Barr virus.

The sequence is built from TRBV10-3 and TRBJ1-1; no confident D gene assignment can be made. The sequenced sample consisted of PBMCs. This TCR derives from a young man in good health and CMV-seronegative. The CDR3 here reads CAIKSQRNTEAFF. The DNA is TGTGCCATCAAATCACAGAGGAACACTGAAGCTTTCTTT.